This T cell receptor beta chain appears in the sequencing data of a study of Ad26.COV2.S vaccination and SARS-CoV-2 variants (dated by TCRdb to the early 2020s). Looking at the study overall: Vaccine-arm donors came from COV1001, a multicentre, randomized, double-blind, placebo-controlled phase I-IIa trial of Ad26.COV2.S in healthy adults. Blinding of investigators to trial group allocation was maintained during experiments and outcome assessment. Ad26.COV2.S was administered intramuscularly at 5 x 10^10 or 1 x 10^11 viral particles, either as a single shot or as two shots given 56 days apart. Participants in the trial were split at random into five groups of five each, receiving low-dose or high-dose Ad26.COV2.S once or twice, or else placebo on both occasions. Sequencing of the TCRbeta repertoire served to evaluate the specificity and breadth of SARS-CoV-2-reactive T cell receptors following Ad26.COV2.S vaccination. The TCR-sequenced set comprised approximately 32 samples: approximately 20 Ad26.COV2.S vaccine recipients, 5 placebo recipients and 8 SARS-CoV-2 convalescent individuals. Paper-wide results and their limitations: Spike-specific TCR breadth was higher in Ad26.COV2.S recipients than in placebo recipients (P = 0.0014). It was noted by the authors that total T cell responses may have been underestimated by the TCR breadth and depth analyses. Comparing responses between vaccine doses or regimens was not something the study was powered to do. Comparable non-spike TCR breadth was observed between vaccine and placebo recipients, consistent with only spike being contained in the vaccine. Substantial breadth of spike-specific CD8+ and CD4+ T cell responses was reported after vaccination.

Inclusive of the bounding cysteine and phenylalanine, the CDR3 is 16 residues long. Only the CDR3 part of the read is kept: 48 bases, read in frame from the first base. The treatment or condition label, read with the paper, signifies: about 20 received Ad26.COV2.S at low or high dose, single or two shots; about 5 received placebo; per-sample allocation not given. For vaccine and placebo recipients, the sequenced repertoires came from samples collected on day 63 after the first injection. In Cohort 1b, fewer than 30 adults aged 18-55 years were enrolled at a single site in Boston, USA, between 29 July and 7 August 2020. Ad26.COV2.S consisted of a replication-incompetent adenovirus type 26 vector by which a prefusion-stabilized SARS-CoV-2 spike protein from the original Wuhan strain was expressed. To note about this clone: Its recognized antigen is unknown. Within one base of it there is no much larger clone, and no base qualities were kept.

The immunoSEQ Assay was used to sequence TCRbeta CDR3 regions. After extraction, genomic DNA underwent amplification by bias-controlled multiplex PCR, followed by high-throughput sequencing. Processing in the source paper ran as follows. To quantify the absolute abundance of every unique TCRbeta CDR3 region, sequences were collapsed and filtered. Usable DNA was measured by amplifying reference genes present in all nucleated cells, and TCRbeta template counts were normalized to that usable DNA to estimate T cell fraction. Repertoire TCRs were annotated as SARS-CoV-2-specific when V gene, CDR3 amino acid sequence and J gene were exactly matched to a known reactive TCR set. The reference SARS-CoV-2 TCR set was derived from MIRA and filtered for enrichment in COVID-19-positive ImmuneCODE repertoires, a step that removed public or cross-reactive TCRs. Using the MIRA antigens, annotated TCRs were further analysed by specific ORF or by position within an ORF. Breadth was defined as the number of annotated unique rearrangements divided by the total number of unique productive rearrangements, and depth was defined as the summed frequency of the annotated unique rearrangements. Group comparisons of TCR breadth used two-sided Wilcoxon rank-sum tests. TCRdb mirrors the immuneACCESS table, restricted to in-frame sequences. Some clones are absent from its copies; in checked studies, under half trace to an unresolved V gene, and the reason for the others is unknown. That table gives V, J and clone size, and the DNA gave D and trimming. Across this sample there are around 300,000 clones, with under 90% seen only once. The ten biggest clones cover around 5.5% of the sample.

Recombination linked TRBV21-1 to TRBJ2-5; the D segment call TRBD2 is taken from the table without a DNA check. TRBV21-1 is flagged as a pseudogene. The clonotype was recovered from a person aged 18-65 years who received the Ad26.COV2.S COVID-19 vaccine or a placebo. Source: peripheral blood, taken in a trial of Ad26.COV2.S vaccine versus placebo. CDR3 region: CASSSTVTGGPKTQYF. The nucleotide sequence reads as follows: TGTGCCAGCAGCTCAACAGTAACGGGAGGGCCTAAGACCCAGTACTTC.